This T cell receptor beta chain was obtained from a study of chronic HIV infection and antiretroviral therapy. The CDR3 covers 15 residues. Looked up from germline, CDR1 is MDHEN and CDR2 is SYDVKM. Trimming stripped 5 bases from V and 7 bases from J, with 15 bases between. TCRdb independently ran MiXCR on the 5' RACE reads; one entry per CDR3 protein. The data hold 40,000 or so distinct CDR3 sequences, with roughly 8.2% observed a single time. The specimen was peripheral blood. This clonotype was sampled from an adult who had HIV and had not received antiretroviral therapy, or was an uninfected healthy control (not recorded which). V usage is TRBV28 and J usage is TRBJ1-6; perhaps TRBD1 as D (6 bases). The CDR3 here is CASSPLQGSNSPLHF. Here the CDR3 DNA reads TGTGCCAGCAGTCCCTTACAGGGATCGAATTCACCCCTCCACTTT.